The source of this TCR beta chain is a study of a mutant IDH1 vaccine in newly diagnosed glioma (TCRdb year 2021). In the study overall: Vaccination began 4-6 weeks after radiotherapy alone, or alongside temozolomide cycles in the chemotherapy-containing groups. Of the approximately 33 treated patients, about 62% were male and approximately 38% were female, and a mean age of around 40 years was recorded. Six visits were used for peripheral blood collection: V03 (baseline), V05, V07, V10, V12 and V13. Visit V12 was the week-35 safety follow-up and visit V13 was the week-47 end of study. Longitudinal TCRB deep sequencing was performed for about two dozen treated patients wherever samples were available for exploratory analyses. Before enrollment, patients had received standard therapy of radiotherapy alone, temozolomide alone, or radiochemotherapy with temozolomide; most received the combination.

Worth noting for this clone: Its antigen remains undetermined. Nothing much larger sits one base from this clone, and base qualities are not available.

CDR1 SEHNR and CDR2 FQNEAQ are derived from the germline V gene (reference sequence). Taken from cysteine to phenylalanine, the CDR3 has 13 residues. Only CDR3 DNA is held: 39 bases, read in frame from base 1. Compared with germline, V lacks 5 bases and J lacks 2 bases; bases without a gene match: 2. To prepare the library, the immunoSEQ multiplex PCR assay was applied. The hsTCRB Kit was used according to the manufacturer's protocol to amplify rearranged TCR beta chain sequences. Sequencing of TCRB libraries was carried out on an Illumina MiSeq. The source study handled its data this way. The kit vendor's proprietary platform handled demultiplexing, trimming and gene mapping. TCRdb obtained this table from immuneACCESS and retained in-frame rearrangements with V and J assigned. These tables miss some clones; where compared with another copy, unresolved V genes account for less than half of the shortfall, and the remainder is unexplained. The V and J calls and clone size were taken over from that table, and D and trimming were inferred from the DNA. Here the sample has about 34,000 clones; about 83% occur a single time. The ten largest clones represent around 12% of the sample.

Explained via the paper, the time point label denotes: week 47, end of study. Each vaccine dose, consisting of 300 ug of a 20-mer mutant IDH1 peptide in Montanide, was administered subcutaneously with topical imiquimod. Patients received eight vaccinations in weeks 1, 3, 5, 7, 11, 15, 19 and 23, corresponding to visits V03 through V10. The donors had newly diagnosed IDH1-mutant astrocytomas of WHO grade 3 or 4 that showed loss of nuclear ATRX. The samples were drawn from NOA16, a multicentre, single-arm, open-label phase I trial in Germany that tested a mutant IDH1 peptide vaccine in humans for the first time. The DNeasy Blood and Tissue Kit was used to extract genomic DNA from EDTA blood for TCRB sequencing. Overall results and qualifications from the work: The authors noted that analyses of patient blood samples could not be reproduced because of sample limitations. Selection of PBMC samples for TCRB deep sequencing was based on availability. Changes in the top peripheral T cell clonotypes picked up by TCRB sequencing did not appear to be linked to pseudoprogression. Immune responses induced by the vaccine were seen in roughly 92% of patients across multiple MHC alleles.

Sequenced here: PBMCs, sampled from a glioma patient whose treatment included an IDH1 peptide vaccine. The receptor was isolated from a woman in her thirties with glioma. This chain is built from TRBV7-9 and TRBJ2-5; 7 of the junction bases match TRBD1. The CDR3: CASSQGQQETQYF. The nucleotide sequence is TGTGCCAGCAGCCAGGGACAGCAAGAGACCCAGTACTTC.